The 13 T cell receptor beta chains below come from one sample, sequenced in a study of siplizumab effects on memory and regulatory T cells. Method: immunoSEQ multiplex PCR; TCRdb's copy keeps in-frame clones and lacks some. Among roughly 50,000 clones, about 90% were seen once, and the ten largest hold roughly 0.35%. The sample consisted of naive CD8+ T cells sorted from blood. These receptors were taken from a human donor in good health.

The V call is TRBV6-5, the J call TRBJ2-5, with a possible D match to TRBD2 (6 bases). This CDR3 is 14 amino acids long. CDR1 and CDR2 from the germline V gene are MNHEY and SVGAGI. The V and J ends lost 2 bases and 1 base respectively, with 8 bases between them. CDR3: CASSYGDSQETQYF. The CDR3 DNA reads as TGTGCCAGCAGTTACGGGGACTCCCAAGAGACCCAGTACTTC.

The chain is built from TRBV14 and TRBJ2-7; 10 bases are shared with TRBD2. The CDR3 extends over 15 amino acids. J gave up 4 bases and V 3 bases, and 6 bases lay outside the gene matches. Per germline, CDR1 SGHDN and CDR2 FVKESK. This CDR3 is CASSHLAGVQYEQYF. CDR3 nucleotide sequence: TGTGCCAGCAGCCACCTAGCGGGAGTTCAGTACGAGCAGTACTTC.

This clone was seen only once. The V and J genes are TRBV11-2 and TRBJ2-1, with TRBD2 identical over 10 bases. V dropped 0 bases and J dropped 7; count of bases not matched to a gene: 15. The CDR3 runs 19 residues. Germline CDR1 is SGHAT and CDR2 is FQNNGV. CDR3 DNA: TGTGCCAGCAGCTTAGATGTGACCCTAGCGGGAGACCCGGGTAATGAGCAGTTCTTC. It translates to CASSLDVTLAGDPGNEQFF.

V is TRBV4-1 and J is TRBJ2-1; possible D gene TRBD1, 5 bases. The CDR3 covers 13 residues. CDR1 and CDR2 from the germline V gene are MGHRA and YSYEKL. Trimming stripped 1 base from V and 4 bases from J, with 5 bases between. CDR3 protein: CASSQGQYNEQFF. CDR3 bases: TGCGCCAGCAGCCAAGGACAGTACAATGAGCAGTTCTTC.

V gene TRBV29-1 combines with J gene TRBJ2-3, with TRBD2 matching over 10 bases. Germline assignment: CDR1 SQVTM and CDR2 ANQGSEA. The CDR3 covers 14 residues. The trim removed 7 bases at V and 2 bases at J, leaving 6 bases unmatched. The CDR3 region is CSGWTSGNTDTQYF. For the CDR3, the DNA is TGCAGCGGGTGGACTAGCGGTAACACAGATACGCAGTATTTT.

The CDR3 loop reads CASRGRGIGEPQHF. The CDR3 bases are TGTGCCAGCAGGGGACGGGGGATCGGGGAGCCCCAGCATTTT. The chain uses TRBV27 and TRBJ1-5, with D possibly matching TRBD1 (5 bases). Trimming left V 6 bases short and J 8 bases short, with 17 bases between. Looked up from germline, CDR1 is MNHEY and CDR2 is SMNVEV (reference sequence). The CDR3 extends over 14 amino acids.

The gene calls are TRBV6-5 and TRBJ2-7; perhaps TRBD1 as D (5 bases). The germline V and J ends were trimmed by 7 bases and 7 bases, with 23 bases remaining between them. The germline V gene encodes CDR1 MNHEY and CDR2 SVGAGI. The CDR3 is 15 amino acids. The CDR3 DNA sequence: TGTGCCAGCAAACCTCTCCTAGGGGCTAGTGGTGAGCAGTACTTC. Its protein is CASKPLLGASGEQYF.

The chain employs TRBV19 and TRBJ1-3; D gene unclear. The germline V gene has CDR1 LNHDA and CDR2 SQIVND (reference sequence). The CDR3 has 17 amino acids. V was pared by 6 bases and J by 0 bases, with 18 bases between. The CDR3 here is CASRDTGIKSSGNTIYF. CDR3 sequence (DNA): TGTGCCAGTAGAGATACCGGGATTAAGAGCTCTGGAAACACCATATATTTT.

The CDR3 DNA is TGTGCCAGCACAGGACAGGGGGCGGTCTACACTGAAGCTTTCTTT. Its protein product is CASTGQGAVYTEAFF. The V call is TRBV6-5, the J call TRBJ1-1; 11 positions match TRBD1. The V segment lost 7 bases and the J segment 3 bases; nucleotides outside the gene matches: 7. Germline V gene lookup returns CDR1 MNHEY and CDR2 SVGAGI. This CDR3 contains 15 residues.

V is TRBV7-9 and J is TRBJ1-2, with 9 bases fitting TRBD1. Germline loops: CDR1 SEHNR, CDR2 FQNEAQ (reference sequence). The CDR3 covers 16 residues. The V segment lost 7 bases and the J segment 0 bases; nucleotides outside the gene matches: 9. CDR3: CASTETGGLANYGYTF. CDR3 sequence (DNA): TGTGCCAGCACGGAGACAGGGGGACTAGCTAACTATGGCTACACCTTC. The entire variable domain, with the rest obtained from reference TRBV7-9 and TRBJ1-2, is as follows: DTGVSQNPRHKITKRGQNVTFRCDPISEHNRLYWYRQTLGQGPEFLTYFQNEAQLEKSRLLSDRFSAERPKGSFSTLEIQRTEQGDSAMYLCASTETGGLANYGYTFGSGTRLTVV.

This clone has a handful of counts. As DNA, the CDR3 is TGCGCCAGCAGCTTAGGGACAGGGCCGGACAGCGCCTACGAGCAGTACTTC. Encoded protein: CASSLGTGPDSAYEQYF. This chain uses TRBV5-1 with TRBJ2-7; 9 bases line up with TRBD1. The CDR3 runs 17 residues. Germline V CDR1 and CDR2: SGHRS, YFSETQ. Germline trimming cut 2 bases from V and 2 bases from J; bases unmatched to any gene: 11.

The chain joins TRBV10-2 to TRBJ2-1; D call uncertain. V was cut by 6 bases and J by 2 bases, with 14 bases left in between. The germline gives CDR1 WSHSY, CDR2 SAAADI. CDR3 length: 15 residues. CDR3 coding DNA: TGCGCCAGCAGAGACATCCTAGGGACCTACAATGAGCAGTTCTTC. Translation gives CASRDILGTYNEQFF.

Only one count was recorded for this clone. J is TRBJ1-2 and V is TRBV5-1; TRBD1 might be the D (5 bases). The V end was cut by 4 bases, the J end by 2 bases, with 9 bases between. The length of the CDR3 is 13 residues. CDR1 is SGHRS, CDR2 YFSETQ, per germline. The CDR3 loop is CASSGDLNYGYTF. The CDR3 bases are TGCGCCAGCAGCGGGGACTTAAACTATGGCTACACCTTC.